This entry lists 27 T cell receptor beta chains sequenced from one sample in a study of shared clonotypes between healthy human individuals. Sequenced by immunoSEQ multiplex PCR; TCRdb stores in-frame clones only, minus some. The sample has 2 million to 2.5 million clones, more than 85% seen once. Sequenced: naive CD4+ T cells from PBMCs. The subset here: CD45RA+ positively selected. The receptors come from a man younger than 30 in good health. Some clones in this sample may be carry-over from other donors' samples.

The rearrangement joins TRBV7-6 to TRBJ2-3, with D perhaps TRBD2 (5 bases). Trimming cost V 6 bases and J 4 bases, with 26 bases left between them. CDR1 is SGHVS, CDR2 FNYEAQ, per germline. The CDR3 consists of 18 residues. CDR3 in DNA: TGTGCCAGCAGTCCCTTTAGCGCAACTCCCATTAAGGCAGATACGCAGTATTTT. It encodes CASSPFSATPIKADTQYF.

V is TRBV5-1 and J is TRBJ2-7, with D possibly being TRBD2 (6 bases). This CDR3 region has 15 residues. Trimming took off 4 bases at V and 7 bases at J, with 21 bases between the two ends. Germline-derived CDR1 and CDR2 are SGHRS and YFSETQ. CDR3 nucleotide sequence: TGCGCCAGCAGCGGAGGGGCATCCGTCCTGGGGGAGCAGTACTTC. Encoded protein: CASSGGASVLGEQYF. Variable domain in full (rest from reference TRBV5-1 and TRBJ2-7): KAGVTQTPRYLIKTRGQQVTLSCSPISGHRSVSWYQQTPGQGLQFLFEYFSETQRNKGNFPGRFSGRQFSNSRSEMNVSTLELGDSALYLCASSGGASVLGEQYFGPGTRLTVT.

With respect to this clone: Different DNA sequences within this sample yield the same CDR3. The chain joins TRBV9 to TRBJ2-3; a possible D gene is TRBD1 (6 bases). The germline CDR1 and CDR2 sequences are SGDLS and YYNGEE. The CDR3 is 15 residues long. Deletions cut 0 bases from V and 0 bases from J, with 8 bases between. The CDR3 is CASSVEGVSTDTQYF. The DNA of the CDR3 is TGTGCCAGCAGCGTAGAGGGGGTGAGCACAGATACGCAGTATTTT.

The chain uses TRBV6-1 and TRBJ1-5; a weak D match, TRBD1 (6 bases). V lost 6 bases, J lost 0 bases, and 12 bases lay in between. Germline values: CDR1 MNHNS, CDR2 SASEGT. The CDR3 covers 15 residues. CDR3: CASRVTGNSNQPQHF. CDR3 sequence (DNA): TGTGCCAGCAGAGTAACAGGGAATAGCAATCAGCCCCAGCATTTT.

The chain combines TRBV9 with TRBJ2-3; TRBD1 matches 7 bases. Germline assignment: CDR1 SGDLS and CDR2 YYNGEE. This CDR3 has 16 residues. The J segment lost 0 bases and the V segment lost 4 bases, leaving 8 bases of the junction unmatched. The CDR3 loop is CASSPRTGTSTDTQYF. DNA for the CDR3: TGTGCCAGCAGCCCCCGGACAGGAACTAGCACAGATACGCAGTATTTT.

As for this clone: Other DNA sequences in the same sample also yield this CDR3. The chain uses TRBV28 and TRBJ1-1; 7 positions match TRBD1. J lost 4 bases, V lost 5 bases, and 7 bases had no gene match. This CDR3 is built from 14 residues. In germline, CDR1 is MDHEN, CDR2 SYDVKM. For the CDR3, the DNA is TGTGCCAGCAGTCCGCAGGGGGGCGGCACTGAAGCTTTCTTT. It translates to CASSPQGGGTEAFF.

This sequence joins TRBV7-2 and TRBJ2-5; possible D gene TRBD2, 5 bases. The CDR3 covers 15 residues. Germline CDR1 SGHTA, CDR2 FQGNSA. The V end was cut by 3 bases, the J end by 5 bases, with 16 bases between. DNA for the CDR3: TGTGCCAGCAGCTTCCGAACTAGTGGTGGGGAGACCCAGTACTTC. As protein: CASSFRTSGGETQYF. Full variable domain (rest looked up from reference TRBV7-2 and TRBJ2-5): GAGVSQSPSNKVTEKGKDVELRCDPISGHTALYWYRQSLGQGLEFLIYFQGNSAPDKSGLPSDRFSAERTGGSVSTLTIQRTQQEDSAVYLCASSFRTSGGETQYFGPGTRLLVL.

As regards this clone: At the DNA level, this CDR3 is encoded by other sequences in the same sample as well. The V call is TRBV7-2, the J call TRBJ1-1; D not certain. Trimming cost V 1 base and J 1 base, with 4 bases left between them. In germline, CDR1 is SGHTA, CDR2 FQGNSA. CDR3 length: 13 residues. The CDR3 is CASSLDANTEAFF. CDR3 DNA: TGTGCCAGCAGCTTAGATGCGAACACTGAAGCTTTCTTT.

With respect to this clone: The sample has other DNA sequences that encode this CDR3 too. The V call is TRBV28, the J call TRBJ2-7, with D possibly being TRBD2 (6 bases). CDR3 size: 14 residues. The germline gives CDR1 MDHEN, CDR2 SYDVKM. V lost 3 bases and J lost 0, with 9 bases in between. CDR3 sequence reads: CASSLEGLSYEQYF. CDR3 coding DNA: TGTGCCAGCAGTTTGGAGGGCCTCTCCTACGAGCAGTACTTC.

This clone was recorded only once. The V call is TRBV29-1, the J call TRBJ2-7; 8 positions agree with TRBD2. Trimming at V came to 2 bases and at J to 5 bases, leaving 11 bases not matched to a gene. Germline V lookup: CDR1 SQVTM, CDR2 ANQGSEA. This CDR3 is built from 15 residues. Written as DNA, the CDR3 is TGCAGCGTTGAACAGACTAGCGCCAATCCTAACGAGCAGTACTTC. Amino acid sequence: CSVEQTSANPNEQYF.

The chain recombines TRBV27 with TRBJ2-3; no reliable D call. Looked up from germline, CDR1 is MNHEY and CDR2 is SMNVEV (reference sequence). The CDR3 has 13 amino acids. Trimming stripped 5 bases from V and 6 bases from J, with 12 bases between. CDR3 residues: CASSTDRRDTQYF. The DNA for the CDR3 is TGTGCCAGCAGTACAGACCGGCGGGATACGCAGTATTTT.

This chain links TRBV5-6 with TRBJ2-5; no clear D. V gave up 4 bases and J gave up 3 bases, with 16 bases separating them. The CDR3 contains 15 residues. CDR1 and CDR2 (germline): SGHDT, YYEEEE. CDR3 bases: TGTGCCAGCAGCCCGGTCTGGGCGCGAGAAGAGACCCAGTACTTC. Protein sequence: CASSPVWAREETQYF.

The genes are TRBV5-1 and TRBJ2-5; 13 nucleotides line up with TRBD2. This CDR3 comprises 17 residues. Germline trimming cut 4 bases from V and 5 bases from J; bases unmatched to any gene: 11. In germline, CDR1 is SGHRS, CDR2 YFSETQ. CDR3 in amino acids: CASSPRPTSGRMETQYF. Written as DNA, the CDR3 is TGCGCCAGCAGCCCAAGACCGACTAGCGGGAGGATGGAGACCCAGTACTTC.

V usage is TRBV4-1 and J usage is TRBJ1-4; possibly TRBD1 for D (5 bases). From germline, CDR1 is MGHRA and CDR2 YSYEKL. This CDR3 has 18 amino acids. Trimming took off 1 base at V and 5 bases at J, with 20 bases between the two ends. CDR3 in DNA: TGCGCCAGCAGCCAAGTCTACGAGGGAGGGACGTGGAATGAAAAACTGTTTTTT. Protein sequence: CASSQVYEGGTWNEKLFF.

This rearrangement joins TRBV5-6 to TRBJ2-7; 10 positions agree with TRBD1. CDR1 is SGHDT, CDR2 YYEEEE, per germline. This CDR3 is built from 16 residues. The junction had 9 bases not matched to a gene; V was cut back by 4 bases and J by 2 bases. CDR3 in amino acids: CASSRTPGQGPYEQYF. The CDR3 region has the DNA TGTGCCAGCAGCCGAACACCGGGACAGGGGCCCTACGAGCAGTACTTC.

The gene calls are TRBV5-1 and TRBJ2-3, with a tentative D call TRBD2 (5 bases). V was clipped by 0 bases and J by 2 bases, with 10 bases between them. Germline V lookup: CDR1 SGHRS, CDR2 YFSETQ. This CDR3 has 15 residues. CDR3 amino acids: CASSLGEGPTDTQYF. The CDR3 DNA sequence: TGCGCCAGCAGCTTGGGAGAGGGCCCCACAGATACGCAGTATTTT.

The CDR3 loop reads CAIRPGLTNTGELFF. The CDR3 DNA follows: TGTGCCATCAGACCGGGACTCACGAACACCGGGGAGCTGTTTTTT. The chain links TRBV10-3 to TRBJ2-2, with a possible D match to TRBD2 (6 bases). Germline V CDR1 and CDR2: ENHRY, SYGVKD. V lost 6 bases and J lost 0, with 11 bases in between. The CDR3 is 15 amino acids.

This chain links TRBV11-3 with TRBJ2-2; D gene ambiguous. Between the trimmed V and J ends, which lost 7 bases and 2 bases, there was a span of 5 bases. The CDR3 sequence is 12 residues long. Germline values: CDR1 SGHNT, CDR2 YENEEA. CDR3 in amino acids: CASKDNTGELFF. For the CDR3, the DNA is TGTGCCAGCAAAGATAACACCGGGGAGCTGTTTTTT.

The chain joins TRBV28 to TRBJ2-2; 8 bases are a match to TRBD2. With 7 bases clipped from V and 1 base from J, the junction kept 2 bases outside the gene matches. The germline gives CDR1 MDHEN, CDR2 SYDVKM. The length of the CDR3 is 14 residues. The DNA for the CDR3 is TGTGCCAGCACTGCGGGAGGGAACACCGGGGAGCTGTTTTTT. Amino acids: CASTAGGNTGELFF.

The gene calls are TRBV4-2 and TRBJ2-3; 7 bases fit TRBD2. CDR1 is LGHNA and CDR2 is YNFKEQ in the germline V gene. The length of the CDR3 is 15 residues. V trimming: 3 bases; J trimming: 6 bases; junction bases outside the gene matches: 9. CDR3 in DNA: TGTGCCAGCAGCCACCCCCGGGGGGAGTGGGATACGCAGTATTTT. It yields the protein CASSHPRGEWDTQYF.

The chain employs TRBV28 and TRBJ2-7; unclear D gene. V shed 4 bases and J shed 0 bases, with 13 bases lying between them. The CDR3 totals 15 residues. Germline assignment: CDR1 MDHEN and CDR2 SYDVKM. CDR3 region: CASSSAFPSSYEQYF. CDR3 nucleotides: TGTGCCAGCAGTTCCGCCTTCCCCAGCTCCTACGAGCAGTACTTC.

V gene TRBV5-1 combines with J gene TRBJ2-1, with TRBD2 identical over 10 bases. The V and J ends lost 0 bases and 7 bases, in that order; junction bases with no gene match: 10. The germline V gene has CDR1 SGHRS and CDR2 YFSETQ. The CDR3 has 17 residues. The CDR3 region has the DNA TGCGCCAGCAGCTTGGTTGCCCTAGCGGGAGTGCGTAATGAGCAGTTCTTC. Protein sequence: CASSLVALAGVRNEQFF.

Notes on this clone: The same CDR3 also results from other DNA sequences found in this sample. The chain recombines TRBV5-1 with TRBJ2-7; 10 positions agree with TRBD1. There are 15 residues in the CDR3. V lost 0 bases and J lost 2; bases outside the gene matches: 2. Germline V gene sequence: CDR1 SGHRS, CDR2 YFSETQ. The CDR3 protein is CASSLAGQGPYEQYF. DNA for the CDR3: TGCGCCAGCAGCTTGGCGGGACAGGGGCCCTACGAGCAGTACTTC.

The V gene is TRBV11-2, the J gene TRBJ2-2; D gene ambiguous. This CDR3 region has 15 residues. Trimming shortened V by 5 bases and J by 6 bases, and 16 bases separated the two germline ends. CDR1 and CDR2 (germline): SGHAT, FQNNGV. The CDR3 here is CASSRRASYPGELFF. As DNA, the CDR3 is TGTGCCAGCAGCCGCCGGGCTTCTTATCCCGGGGAGCTGTTTTTT.

The rearrangement joins TRBV18 to TRBJ2-2; D possibly corresponds to TRBD2 (5 bases). The CDR3 has 17 residues. V was shortened by 1 base and J by 2 bases, with 14 bases between the two germline ends. CDR1 is KGHSH and CDR2 is LQKENI in the germline V gene. CDR3 residues: CASSPLANIVNTGELFF. The CDR3 DNA follows: TGTGCCAGCTCACCACTAGCGAACATTGTAAACACCGGGGAGCTGTTTTTT.

The chain joins TRBV7-8 to TRBJ2-1, with TRBD1 matching 12 bases. The length of the CDR3 is 15 residues. V was pared by 5 bases and J by 10 bases, with 9 bases of the junction left unmatched. CDR1 is SGHVS, CDR2 FQNEAQ, per germline. CDR3: CASSPRDRGLREQFF. The CDR3 region has the DNA TGTGCCAGCAGCCCCCGGGACAGGGGGCTCAGGGAGCAGTTCTTC.

For this clone: A read error may account for a junction end that differs from germline. This chain connects TRBV18 to TRBJ2-7; D is possibly TRBD2 (5 bases). The CDR3 is made up of 13 amino acids. Germline-derived CDR1 and CDR2 are KGHSH and LQKENI. The CDR3 here is CVSSPSTGNEQYF. The DNA of the CDR3 is TGTGTCAGCTCACCAAGTACGGGGAACGAGCAGTACTTC. Full variable domain (outside the CDR3, taken from reference TRBV18 and TRBJ2-7): NAGVMQNPRHLVRRRGQEARLRCSPMKGHSHVYWYRQLPEEGLKFMVYLQKENIIDESGMPKERFSAEFPKEGPSILRIQQVVRGDSAAYFCVSSPSTGNEQYFGPGTRLTVT.